Below, one T cell receptor beta chain is given with its context. Its antigen is not known. V lost 5 bases and J lost 6, with 13 bases in between. The CDR3 loop spans 13 amino acids. The germline V gene encodes CDR1 MDHEN and CDR2 SYDVKM. The source of the sample is a study of OX40 agonist ivuxolimab in advanced cancers. Study context: Ivuxolimab, which patients received intravenously every 2 weeks, was dosed at 0.01 to 10 mg/kg.

Data came from immunoSEQ multiplex PCR; TCRdb stores just in-frame clones and leaves some out. Here the sample spans roughly 77,000 clones, roughly four fifths being singletons. Overall study findings and caveats: Average numbers of expanded clones were greater in CD8+ T cells than in CD4+. Low normalized T-cell clonal expansion also characterized some of the nonresponders.

V and J are TRBV28 and TRBJ1-1; no reliable D call. The TCR comes from an adult with an advanced solid tumor such as melanoma, head and neck, liver or kidney cancer. This sample comprised CD4+ or CD8+ T cells sorted from blood, obtained in a trial of the OX40 agonist ivuxolimab. CDR3 loop: CASSPWEGAEAFF. CDR3 sequence (DNA): TGTGCCAGCAGTCCCTGGGAGGGCGCTGAAGCTTTCTTT.